The 8 T cell receptor beta chains reported below all come from one sample, sequenced in a study of B cell selection in AIRE deficiency. Sorting defined conventional CD4 T cells as CD4+CD127+. Profiling relied on immunoSEQ multiplex PCR, and the TCRdb table lists in-frame clones only, not all of them. The repertoire includes 930 or so clones, over 80% of them detected once, and about 2.6% sits in the top ten. The specimen sequenced was conventional CD4+ T cells sorted from PBMCs. The receptors derive from a human donor with AIRE deficiency.

The V call is TRBV28, the J call TRBJ1-2; D is unclear. CDR3 length equals 14 residues. V was clipped by 7 bases and J by 5 bases, with 17 bases between them. Looked up from germline, CDR1 is MDHEN and CDR2 is SYDVKM. CDR3 in amino acids: CASNNGVMGYGYTF. CDR3 nucleotide sequence: TGTGCCAGCAATAACGGGGTGATGGGGTATGGCTACACCTTC.

J is TRBJ1-5 and V is TRBV7-6; D not certain. The germline V gene has CDR1 SGHVS and CDR2 FNYEAQ. CDR3 length: 16 residues. V lost 1 base and J 1 base, leaving 11 bases between the germline ends. The CDR3 region is CASSLEVATSNQPQHF. The CDR3 coding sequence is TGTGCCAGCAGCTTAGAAGTGGCTACGAGCAATCAGCCCCAGCATTTT.

The V and J genes are TRBV9 and TRBJ2-1; the match to TRBD1 covers 10 bases. J lost 8 bases, V lost 2 bases, and 7 bases had no gene match. This CDR3 has 15 amino acids. The germline V gene has CDR1 SGDLS and CDR2 YYNGEE. The CDR3: CASSVRGQGIHEQFF. DNA for the CDR3: TGTGCCAGCAGCGTCAGGGGACAGGGGATCCATGAGCAGTTCTTC.

The chain carries TRBV28 and TRBJ1-1; D unclear. Trimming cost V 7 bases and J 6 bases, with 12 bases left between them. Germline lookup yields CDR1 MDHEN and CDR2 SYDVKM. The CDR3 extends over 12 amino acids. The CDR3 protein is CASTGDVPEAFF. CDR3 DNA: TGTGCCAGCACCGGAGACGTCCCTGAAGCTTTCTTT.

In its sample, this clone was seen a few times. This chain's CDR3 is CASSSRDRGSYNEQFF. The CDR3 nucleotides are TGTGCCAGCAGCTCCCGGGACAGGGGATCCTACAATGAGCAGTTCTTC. The chain couples TRBV11-3 to TRBJ2-1; 10 bases align to TRBD1. CDR3 length: 16 residues. Trimming cost V 4 bases and J 1 base; bases outside gene matches: 4. Germline V gene data show CDR1 as SGHNT and CDR2 as YENEEA.

The chain carries TRBV5-6 and TRBJ1-1, with TRBD1 as a possible D gene (5 bases). The CDR3 is 14 amino acids. Per germline, CDR1 SGHDT and CDR2 YYEEEE. The ends were cut back, 1 base at V and 2 bases at J, with 9 bases in the middle. CDR3 sequence: CASSLYGGNTEAFF. The DNA for the CDR3 is TGTGCCAGCAGCTTGTATGGGGGAAACACTGAAGCTTTCTTT.

The V and J genes are TRBV7-2 and TRBJ1-3; 9 bases map to TRBD1. Looked up from germline, CDR1 is SGHTA and CDR2 is FQGNSA. The length of the CDR3 is 16 residues. Trimming at V came to 5 bases and at J to 4 bases, leaving 9 bases not matched to a gene. The CDR3 protein is CASSPSRDRAGNTIYF. CDR3 DNA sequence: TGTGCCAGCAGCCCGTCCCGGGACAGGGCCGGAAACACCATATATTTT.

V is TRBV18 and J is TRBJ2-1, with 10 nucleotides matching TRBD2. The CDR3 has 16 residues. In germline, CDR1 is KGHSH, CDR2 LQKENI. Trimming removed 3 bases from V and 6 bases from J; junction bases left unmatched: 8. CDR3 sequence: CASSPFGLAARNEQFF. Written as DNA, the CDR3 is TGTGCCAGCTCACCGTTTGGACTAGCGGCTCGCAATGAGCAGTTCTTC. Together with reference TRBV18 and TRBJ2-1, the CDR3 gives the full variable domain: NAGVMQNPRHLVRRRGQEARLRCSPMKGHSHVYWYRQLPEEGLKFMVYLQKENIIDESGMPKERFSAEFPKEGPSILRIQQVVRGDSAAYFCASSPFGLAARNEQFFGPGTRLTVL.